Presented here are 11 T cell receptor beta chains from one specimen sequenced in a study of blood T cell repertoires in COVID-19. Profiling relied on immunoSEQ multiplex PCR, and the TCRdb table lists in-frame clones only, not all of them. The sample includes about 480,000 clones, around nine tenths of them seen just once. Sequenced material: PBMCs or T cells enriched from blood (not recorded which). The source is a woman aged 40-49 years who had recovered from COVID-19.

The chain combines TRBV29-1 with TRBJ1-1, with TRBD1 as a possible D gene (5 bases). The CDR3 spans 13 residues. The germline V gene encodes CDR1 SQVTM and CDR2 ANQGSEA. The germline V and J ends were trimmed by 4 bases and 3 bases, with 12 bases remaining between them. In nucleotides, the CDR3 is TGCAGCGTTGGCAACGGGGGGGACACTGAAGCTTTCTTT. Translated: CSVGNGGDTEAFF.

The CDR3 sequence: CASSPRDRASADTQYF. In DNA, the CDR3 is TGTGCCAGCAGCCCCCGGGACAGGGCCAGCGCAGATACGCAGTATTTT. The V and J genes are TRBV4-2 and TRBJ2-3; 9 nucleotides line up with TRBD1. The germline gives CDR1 LGHNA, CDR2 YNFKEQ. V trimming: 4 bases; J trimming: 4 bases; junction bases outside the gene matches: 9. The CDR3 has 16 residues.

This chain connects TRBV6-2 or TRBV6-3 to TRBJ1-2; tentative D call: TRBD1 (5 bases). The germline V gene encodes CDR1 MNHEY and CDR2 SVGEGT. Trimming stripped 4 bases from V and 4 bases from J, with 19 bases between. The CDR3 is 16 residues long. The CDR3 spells CASSSAAGNRPYGYTF. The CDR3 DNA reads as TGTGCCAGCAGTTCTGCCGCAGGGAACCGCCCCTATGGCTACACCTTC.

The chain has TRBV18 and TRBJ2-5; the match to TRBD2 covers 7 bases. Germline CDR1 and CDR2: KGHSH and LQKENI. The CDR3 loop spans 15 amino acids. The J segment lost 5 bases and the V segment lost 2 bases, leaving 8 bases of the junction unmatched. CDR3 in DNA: TGTGCCAGCTCACCAACCAGCGGGATAGGCGAGACCCAGTACTTC. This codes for CASSPTSGIGETQYF.

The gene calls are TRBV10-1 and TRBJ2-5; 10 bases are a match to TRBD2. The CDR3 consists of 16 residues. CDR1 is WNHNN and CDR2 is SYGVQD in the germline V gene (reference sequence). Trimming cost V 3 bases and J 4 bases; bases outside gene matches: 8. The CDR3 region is CASSDRPSGSRETQYF. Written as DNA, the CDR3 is TGCGCCAGCAGTGACCGCCCTAGCGGGAGTCGAGAGACCCAGTACTTC.

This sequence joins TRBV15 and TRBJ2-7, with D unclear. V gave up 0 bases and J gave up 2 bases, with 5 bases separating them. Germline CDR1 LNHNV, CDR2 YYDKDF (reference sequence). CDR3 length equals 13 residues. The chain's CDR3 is CATSRDYPYEQYF. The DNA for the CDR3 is TGTGCCACCAGCAGAGATTATCCCTACGAGCAGTACTTC.

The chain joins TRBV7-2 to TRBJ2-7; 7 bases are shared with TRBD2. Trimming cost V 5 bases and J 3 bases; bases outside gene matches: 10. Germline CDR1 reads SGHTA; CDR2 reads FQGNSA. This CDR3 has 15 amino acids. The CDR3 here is CASSNEAGVNYEQYF. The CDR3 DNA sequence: TGTGCCAGCAGCAACGAGGCGGGAGTAAACTACGAGCAGTACTTC.

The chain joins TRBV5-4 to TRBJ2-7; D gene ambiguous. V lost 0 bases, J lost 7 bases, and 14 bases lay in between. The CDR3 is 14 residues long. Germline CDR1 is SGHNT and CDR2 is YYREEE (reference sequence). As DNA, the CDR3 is TGTGCCAGCAGCTTGGATCCTCAAAGCCCGGAGCAGTACTTC. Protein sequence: CASSLDPQSPEQYF.

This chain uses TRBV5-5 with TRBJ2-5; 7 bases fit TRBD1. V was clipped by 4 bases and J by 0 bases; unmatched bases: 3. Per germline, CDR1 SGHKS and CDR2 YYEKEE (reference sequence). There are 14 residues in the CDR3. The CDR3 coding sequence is TGTGCCAGCAGCCCCAGGGGGTACCAAGAGACCCAGTACTTC. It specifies CASSPRGYQETQYF.

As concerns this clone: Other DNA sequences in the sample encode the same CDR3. The CDR3 here is CASSLGTGDGYTF. CDR3 nucleotide sequence: TGTGCCAGCAGCTTGGGGACAGGGGATGGCTACACCTTC. The rearrangement links TRBV5-4 to TRBJ1-2; 9 bases line up with TRBD1. The CDR3 contains 13 residues. V shed 0 bases and J 6 bases; nucleotides not matched to a gene: 0. CDR1 and CDR2 from the germline V gene are SGHNT and YYREEE (reference sequence).

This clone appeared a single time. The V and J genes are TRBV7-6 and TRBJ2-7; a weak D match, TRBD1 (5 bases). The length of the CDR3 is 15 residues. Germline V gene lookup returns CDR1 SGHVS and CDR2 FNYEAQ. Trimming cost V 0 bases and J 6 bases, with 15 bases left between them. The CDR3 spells CASSLAAQGYSEQYF. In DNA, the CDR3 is TGTGCCAGCAGCTTAGCGGCGCAGGGATATAGCGAGCAGTACTTC.